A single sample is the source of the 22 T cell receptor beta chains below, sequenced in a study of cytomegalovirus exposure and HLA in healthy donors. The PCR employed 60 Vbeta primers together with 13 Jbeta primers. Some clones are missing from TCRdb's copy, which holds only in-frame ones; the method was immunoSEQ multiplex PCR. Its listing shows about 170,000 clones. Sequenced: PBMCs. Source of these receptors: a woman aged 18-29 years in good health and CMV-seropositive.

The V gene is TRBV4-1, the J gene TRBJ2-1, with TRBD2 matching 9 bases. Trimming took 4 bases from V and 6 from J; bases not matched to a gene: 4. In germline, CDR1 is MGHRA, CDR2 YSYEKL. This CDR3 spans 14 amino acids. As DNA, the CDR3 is TGCGCCAGCAGCCGGGCTAGCGGGGCCAATGAGCAGTTCTTC. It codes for CASSRASGANEQFF.

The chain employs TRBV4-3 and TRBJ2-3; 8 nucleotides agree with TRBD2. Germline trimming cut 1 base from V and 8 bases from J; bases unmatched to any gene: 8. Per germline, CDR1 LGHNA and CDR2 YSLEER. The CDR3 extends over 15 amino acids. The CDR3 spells CASSQAGGPSGTQYF. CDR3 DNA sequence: TGCGCCAGCAGCCAAGCGGGGGGGCCCTCGGGTACGCAGTATTTT.

CDR3 sequence: CASSLGLKTYEQYF. For the CDR3, the DNA is TGTGCCAGCAGTTTAGGGCTGAAGACCTACGAGCAGTACTTC. The chain carries TRBV27 and TRBJ2-7; the D is unclear. The CDR3 has 14 residues. The germline V gene encodes CDR1 MNHEY and CDR2 SMNVEV (reference sequence). V was cut by 2 bases and J by 2 bases, with 10 bases left in between.

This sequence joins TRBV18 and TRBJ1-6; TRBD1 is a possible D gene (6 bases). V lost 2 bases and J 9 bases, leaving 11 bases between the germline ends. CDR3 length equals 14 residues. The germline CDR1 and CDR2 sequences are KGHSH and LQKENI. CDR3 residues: CASSPSPGVSPLHF. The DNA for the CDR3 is TGTGCCAGCTCACCATCTCCAGGGGTTTCACCCCTCCACTTT.

CDR3 in amino acids: CASSLPPNTEAFF. As DNA, the CDR3 is TGTGCCAGCAGCTTGCCTCCGAACACTGAAGCTTTCTTT. The chain carries TRBV5-6 and TRBJ1-1; no clear D. Germline CDR1 reads SGHDT; CDR2 reads YYEEEE. Between the trimmed V and J ends, which lost 1 base and 1 base, there was a span of 5 bases. The CDR3 contains 13 residues. Full variable domain (missing parts from reference TRBV5-6 and TRBJ1-1): DAGVTQSPTHLIKTRGQQVTLRCSPKSGHDTVSWYQQALGQGPQFIFQYYEEEERQRGNFPDRFSGHQFPNYSSELNVNALLLGDSALYLCASSLPPNTEAFFGQGTRLTVV.

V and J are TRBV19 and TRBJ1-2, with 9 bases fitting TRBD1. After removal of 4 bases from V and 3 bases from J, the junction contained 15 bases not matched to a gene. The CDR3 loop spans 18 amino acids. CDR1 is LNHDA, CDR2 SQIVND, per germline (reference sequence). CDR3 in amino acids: CASSTPSDRGSIDYGYTF. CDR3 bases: TGTGCCAGTAGTACCCCCTCGGACAGGGGATCTATCGACTATGGCTACACCTTC.

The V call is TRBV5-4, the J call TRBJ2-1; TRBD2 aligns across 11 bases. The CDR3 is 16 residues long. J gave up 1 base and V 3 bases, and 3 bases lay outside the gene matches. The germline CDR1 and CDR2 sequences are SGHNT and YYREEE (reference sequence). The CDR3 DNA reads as TGTGCCAGCAGCTCGGGACTAGCGGTATCCTACAATGAGCAGTTCTTC. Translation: CASSSGLAVSYNEQFF.

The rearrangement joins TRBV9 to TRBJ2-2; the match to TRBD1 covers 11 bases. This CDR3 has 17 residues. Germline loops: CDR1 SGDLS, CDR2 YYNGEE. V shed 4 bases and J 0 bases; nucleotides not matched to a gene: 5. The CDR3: CASSRGTGGTNTGELFF. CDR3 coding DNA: TGTGCCAGCAGCAGAGGGACAGGGGGAACGAACACCGGGGAGCTGTTTTTT.

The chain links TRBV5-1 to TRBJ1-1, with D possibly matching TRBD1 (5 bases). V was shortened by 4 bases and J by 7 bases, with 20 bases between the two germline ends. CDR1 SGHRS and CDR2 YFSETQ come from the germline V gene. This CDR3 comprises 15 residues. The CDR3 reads CASSGMTAFAGEAFF. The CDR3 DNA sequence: TGCGCCAGCAGCGGAATGACAGCATTCGCCGGTGAAGCTTTCTTT.

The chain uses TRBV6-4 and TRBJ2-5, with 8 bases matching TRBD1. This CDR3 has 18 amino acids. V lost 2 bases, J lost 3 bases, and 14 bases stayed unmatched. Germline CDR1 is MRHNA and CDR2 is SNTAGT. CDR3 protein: CASSDLQDRERREETQYF. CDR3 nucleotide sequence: TGTGCCAGCAGTGACCTACAGGACAGGGAGAGGCGGGAAGAGACCCAGTACTTC.

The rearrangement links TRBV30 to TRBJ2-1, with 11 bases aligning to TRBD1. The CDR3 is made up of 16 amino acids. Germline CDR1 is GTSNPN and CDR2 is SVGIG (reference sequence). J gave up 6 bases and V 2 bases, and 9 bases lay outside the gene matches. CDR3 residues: CAWSRTGQGGVNEQFF. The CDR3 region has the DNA TGTGCCTGGAGTAGAACGGGACAGGGGGGGGTCAATGAGCAGTTCTTC.

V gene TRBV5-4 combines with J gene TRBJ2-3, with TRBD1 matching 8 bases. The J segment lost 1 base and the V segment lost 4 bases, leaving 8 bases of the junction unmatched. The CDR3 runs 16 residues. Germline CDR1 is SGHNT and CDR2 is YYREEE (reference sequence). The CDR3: CASSKPGGRGTDTQYF. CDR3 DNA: TGTGCCAGCAGCAAGCCAGGGGGCAGGGGCACAGATACGCAGTATTTT.

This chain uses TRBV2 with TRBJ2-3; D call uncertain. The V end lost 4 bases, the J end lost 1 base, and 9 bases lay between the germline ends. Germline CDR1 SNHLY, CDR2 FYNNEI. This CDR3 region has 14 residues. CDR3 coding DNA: TGTGCCAGCAGTGCCCCGGCGGGCACAGATACGCAGTATTTT. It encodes CASSAPAGTDTQYF.

The CDR3 region has the DNA TGCGCCAGCAGTTTCGAGCAGGGTTTCGGAACTGAAGCTTTCTTT. The encoded protein is CASSFEQGFGTEAFF. The V gene is TRBV5-1, the J gene TRBJ1-1, with D maybe TRBD1 (5 bases). V was cut by 5 bases and J by 5 bases, with 19 bases left in between. Germline CDR1 reads SGHRS; CDR2 reads YFSETQ. The CDR3 has 15 residues.

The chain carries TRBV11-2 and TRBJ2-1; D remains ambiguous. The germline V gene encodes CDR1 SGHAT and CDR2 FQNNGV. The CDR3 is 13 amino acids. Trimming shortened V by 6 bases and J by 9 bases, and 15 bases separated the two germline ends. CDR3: CASSFERVREQFF. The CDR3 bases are TGTGCCAGCAGTTTCGAACGAGTTCGTGAGCAGTTCTTC.

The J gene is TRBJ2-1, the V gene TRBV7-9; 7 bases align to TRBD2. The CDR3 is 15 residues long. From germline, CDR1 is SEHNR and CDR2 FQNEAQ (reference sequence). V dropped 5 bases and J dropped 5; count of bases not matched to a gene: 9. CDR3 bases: TGTGCCAGCAGCCAACTAGCGTTTAATAACAATGAGCAGTTCTTC. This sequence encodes CASSQLAFNNNEQFF. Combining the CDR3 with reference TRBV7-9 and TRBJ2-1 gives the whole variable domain DTGVSQNPRHKITKRGQNVTFRCDPISEHNRLYWYRQTLGQGPEFLTYFQNEAQLEKSRLLSDRFSAERPKGSFSTLEIQRTEQGDSAMYLCASSQLAFNNNEQFFGPGTRLTVL.

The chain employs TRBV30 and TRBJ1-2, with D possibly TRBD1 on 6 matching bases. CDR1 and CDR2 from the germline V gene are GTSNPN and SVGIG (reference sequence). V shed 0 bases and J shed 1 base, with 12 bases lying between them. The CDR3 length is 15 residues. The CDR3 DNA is TGTGCCTGGAGTGTACAGGGAGGGGATAACTATGGCTACACCTTC. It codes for CAWSVQGGDNYGYTF.

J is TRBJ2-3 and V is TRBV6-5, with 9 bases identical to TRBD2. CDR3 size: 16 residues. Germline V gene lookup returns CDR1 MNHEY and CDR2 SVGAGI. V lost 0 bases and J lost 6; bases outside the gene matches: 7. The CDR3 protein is CASSYSPAGGRDTQYF. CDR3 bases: TGTGCCAGCAGTTACTCGCCAGCGGGGGGCAGGGATACGCAGTATTTT.

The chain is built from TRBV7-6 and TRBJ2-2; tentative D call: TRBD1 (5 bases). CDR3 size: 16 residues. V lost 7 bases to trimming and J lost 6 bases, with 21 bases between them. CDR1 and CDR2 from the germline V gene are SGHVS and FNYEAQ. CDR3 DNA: TGTGCCAGCACTTCCCAAACCGTTTTGGGGCCCGGGGAGCTGTTTTTT. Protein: CASTSQTVLGPGELFF.

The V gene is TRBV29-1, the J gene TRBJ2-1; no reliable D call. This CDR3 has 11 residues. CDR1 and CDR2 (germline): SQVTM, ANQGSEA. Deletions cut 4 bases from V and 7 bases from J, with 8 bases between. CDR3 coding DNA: TGCAGCGTTGTCAGGTCGAATGAGCAGTTCTTC. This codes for CSVVRSNEQFF.

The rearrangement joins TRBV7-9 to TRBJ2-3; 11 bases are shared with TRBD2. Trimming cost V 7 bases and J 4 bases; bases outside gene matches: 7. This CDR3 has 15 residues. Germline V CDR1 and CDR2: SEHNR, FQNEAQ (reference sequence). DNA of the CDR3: TGTGCCAGCACCCCCGGGACTAGCGGAGCAGATACGCAGTATTTT. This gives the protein CASTPGTSGADTQYF. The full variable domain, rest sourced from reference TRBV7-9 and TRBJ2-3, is DTGVSQNPRHKITKRGQNVTFRCDPISEHNRLYWYRQTLGQGPEFLTYFQNEAQLEKSRLLSDRFSAERPKGSFSTLEIQRTEQGDSAMYLCASTPGTSGADTQYFGPGTRLTVL.

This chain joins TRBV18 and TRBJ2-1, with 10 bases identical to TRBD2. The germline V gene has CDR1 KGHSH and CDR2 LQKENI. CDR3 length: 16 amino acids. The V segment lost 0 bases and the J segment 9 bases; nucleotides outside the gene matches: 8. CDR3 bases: TGTGCCAGCTCACCACCGGGACTAGCGAAATTGGGTGAGCAGTTCTTC. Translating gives CASSPPGLAKLGEQFF.